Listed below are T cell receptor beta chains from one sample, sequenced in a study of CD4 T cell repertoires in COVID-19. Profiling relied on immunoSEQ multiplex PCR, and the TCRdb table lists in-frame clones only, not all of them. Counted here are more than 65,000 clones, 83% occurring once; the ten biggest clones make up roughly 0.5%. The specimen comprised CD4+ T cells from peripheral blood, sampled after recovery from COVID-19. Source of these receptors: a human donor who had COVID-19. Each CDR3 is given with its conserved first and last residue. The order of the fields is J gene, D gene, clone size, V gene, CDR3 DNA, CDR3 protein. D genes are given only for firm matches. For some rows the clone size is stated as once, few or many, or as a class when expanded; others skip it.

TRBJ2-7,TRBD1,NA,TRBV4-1,TGCGCCAGCAGCCCTAACCCCCCGGGACAGGGGGGCTACGAGCAGTACTTC,CASSPNPPGQGGYEQYF
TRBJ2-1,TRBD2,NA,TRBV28,TGTGCCAGCAGTTTAGACAGCACTAGCGGGAGAAGAAATGAGCAGTTCTTC,CASSLDSTSGRRNEQFF
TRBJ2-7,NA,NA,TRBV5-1,TGCGCCAGCAGCTTGGAGCAGTCCTACGAGCAGTACTTC,CASSLEQSYEQYF
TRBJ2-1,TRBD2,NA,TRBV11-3,TGTGCCAGCAGCCCCGGGGGGGGCTCTACAAATGAGCAGTTCTTC,CASSPGGGSTNEQFF
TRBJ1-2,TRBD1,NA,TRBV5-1,TGCGCCAGCAGCTATAACGACAGGGCCGGTGGCTACACCTTC,CASSYNDRAGGYTF
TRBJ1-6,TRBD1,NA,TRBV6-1,TGTGCCAGCAGTGAAGCGGGACAGGGGTGGGACTTAGATTCACCCCTCCACTTT,CASSEAGQGWDLDSPLHF
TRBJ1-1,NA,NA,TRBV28,TGTGCCAGCAGTCCAGCAGGACAGCCGAACACTGAAGCTTTCTTT,CASSPAGQPNTEAFF
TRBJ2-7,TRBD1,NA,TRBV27,TGTGCCAGCAGTCGCCTCGGACAGGGGCAGTCCTACGAGCAGTACTTC,CASSRLGQGQSYEQYF
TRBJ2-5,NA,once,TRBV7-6,TGTGCCAGCAGCTTAGCAGGACAGAACGGGGAGACCCAGTACTTC,CASSLAGQNGETQYF
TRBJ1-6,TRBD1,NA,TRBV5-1,TGCGCCAGCAGCCCCGGGACAGGGGACAATTCACCCCTCCACTTT,CASSPGTGDNSPLHF
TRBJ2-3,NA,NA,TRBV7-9,TGTGCCAGCAGCTTAGCGGGGATAAGCACAGATACGCAGTATTTT,CASSLAGISTDTQYF